These T cell receptor beta chains were read from a single sample in a study of cytomegalovirus exposure and HLA in healthy donors. Sequencing used immunoSEQ multiplex PCR; TCRdb keeps in-frame clones, though not all of them. The sample yields more than 250,000 clones, roughly 88% seen once. The sequenced material came from PBMCs. These receptors originate from a woman in her 30s in good health and CMV-seronegative. The CDR3 runs from the conserved cysteine through the conserved F or W. Fields, in order: J gene, clone size, V gene, D gene, CDR3 DNA, CDR3 protein. A D gene is named only where the DNA matches it firmly. Expanded clones are given a class, and other clones once, few, many or no size at all.

J: TRBJ2-7; size: NA; V: TRBV6-5; D: NA; DNA: TGTGCCAGCAGGGTAGGGAGACTCTCCTACGAGCAGTACTTC; CDR3: CASRVGRLSYEQYF
J: TRBJ1-5; size: NA; V: TRBV5-4; D: NA; DNA: TGTGCCAGCAGCCAACCCTCTACCAGGGTGGAGGATCAGCCCCAGCATTTT; CDR3: CASSQPSTRVEDQPQHF
J: TRBJ2-3; size: NA; V: TRBV5-6; D: TRBD2; DNA: TGTGCCAGCAGTGATAGCGGGGCTAGCACAGATACGCAGTATTTT; CDR3: CASSDSGASTDTQYF
J: TRBJ1-1; size: NA; V: TRBV28; D: TRBD1; DNA: TGTGCCAGCAGGGGACAGGGTAACACTGAAGCTTTCTTT; CDR3: CASRGQGNTEAFF
J: TRBJ1-5; size: NA; V: TRBV28; D: TRBD1; DNA: TGTGCCAGCAGTTGGGACAGGGGGCTTAATCAGCCCCAGCATTTT; CDR3: CASSWDRGLNQPQHF
J: TRBJ1-1; size: NA; V: TRBV9; D: NA; DNA: TGTGCCAGCAGCGTAGTGGGGTATGAGGGCACTGAAGCTTTCTTT; CDR3: CASSVVGYEGTEAFF
J: TRBJ2-7; size: NA; V: TRBV9; D: TRBD2; DNA: TGTGCCAGCAACTGTTTGTCTAGCGGGATCAGATACGAGCAGTACTTC; CDR3: CASNCLSSGIRYEQYF
J: TRBJ2-7; size: NA; V: TRBV7-8; D: TRBD1; DNA: TGTGCCAGCAGCTTAGGGGACAGGTACGAGCAGTACTTC; CDR3: CASSLGDRYEQYF
J: TRBJ2-7; size: NA; V: TRBV4-3; D: NA; DNA: TGCGCCAGCAGCCAAGCCATAGCGGCATACGAGCAGTACTTC; CDR3: CASSQAIAAYEQYF
J: TRBJ1-2; size: NA; V: TRBV27; D: TRBD1; DNA: TGTGCCAGCAGTTTATCGAGGACAGGGATTGGCTACACCTTC; CDR3: CASSLSRTGIGYTF
J: TRBJ2-2; size: NA; V: TRBV5-4; D: NA; DNA: TGTGCCAGCAGCTTGGACAGTAACACCGGGGAGCTGTTTTTT; CDR3: CASSLDSNTGELFF
J: TRBJ2-7; size: NA; V: TRBV6-5; D: NA; DNA: TGTGCCAGCAGTTACGGAGACGAGCAGTACTTC; CDR3: CASSYGDEQYF
J: TRBJ2-7; size: NA; V: TRBV4-3; D: TRBD2; DNA: TGCGCCAGCAGCCCGAGTGGAACTAGCGGCTACGAGCAGTACTTC; CDR3: CASSPSGTSGYEQYF
J: TRBJ2-7; size: NA; V: TRBV21-1; D: NA; DNA: TGTGCCAGCGGGCTTCGGGTCTACGAGCAGTACTTC; CDR3: CASGLRVYEQYF
J: TRBJ2-7; size: few; V: TRBV2; D: NA; DNA: TGTGCCAGCAGTTTAAGACGCGAGCAGTACTTC; CDR3: CASSLRREQYF
J: TRBJ2-1; size: NA; V: TRBV28; D: TRBD2; DNA: TGTGCCAGCAGCCTAGCGGGAGCTAAGGGAAATGAGCAGTTCTTC; CDR3: CASSLAGAKGNEQFF
J: TRBJ2-3; size: NA; V: TRBV7-3; D: TRBD2; DNA: TGTGCCAGCAGCTTCGGACTAGCCGCAGATACGCAGTATTTT; CDR3: CASSFGLAADTQYF
J: TRBJ2-1; size: few; V: TRBV7-6; D: NA; DNA: TGTGCCAGCAGCTTAGAGGGAGAAGTCTCCTACAATGAGCAGTTCTTC; CDR3: CASSLEGEVSYNEQFF
J: TRBJ2-3; size: NA; V: TRBV19; D: NA; DNA: TGTGCCAGTAACGGGGGGCCGACAGATACGCAGTATTTT; CDR3: CASNGGPTDTQYF
J: TRBJ2-7; size: few; V: TRBV25-1; D: NA; DNA: TGTGCCAGCAGTGGTGGCTACGAGCAGTACTTC; CDR3: CASSGGYEQYF
J: TRBJ2-5; size: NA; V: TRBV6-4; D: NA; DNA: TGTGCCAGCACTCGACAGTCGGGGCACAGGCCCTCAAGAGAGACCCAGTACTTC; CDR3: CASTRQSGHRPSRETQYF
J: TRBJ2-1; size: NA; V: TRBV28; D: TRBD2; DNA: TGTGCCAGCAGTGTGACCGGGACTAGCAATGAGCAGTTCTTC; CDR3: CASSVTGTSNEQFF
J: TRBJ2-7; size: NA; V: TRBV7-7; D: NA; DNA: TGTGCCAGCAGCTTAGGTCAGGGAAACTACGAGCAGTACTTC; CDR3: CASSLGQGNYEQYF
J: TRBJ2-7; size: NA; V: TRBV4-3; D: NA; DNA: TGCGCCATCAGGACGGAGAGCTCCTACGAGCAGTACTTC; CDR3: CAIRTESSYEQYF
J: TRBJ2-7; size: NA; V: TRBV19; D: NA; DNA: TGTGCCAGTAGTATCAAGGGCTACGAGCAGTACTTC; CDR3: CASSIKGYEQYF
J: TRBJ2-3; size: NA; V: TRBV19; D: TRBD2; DNA: TGTGCCACCAAACTAGCGGGAGGTCCAGATACGCAGTATTTT; CDR3: CATKLAGGPDTQYF
J: TRBJ2-2; size: once; V: TRBV7-8; D: TRBD2; DNA: TGTGCCAGCAGCCAGAGGACTAGCGGGAGTATTTTAACCGGGGAGCTGTTTTTT; CDR3: CASSQRTSGSILTGELFF
J: TRBJ2-7; size: NA; V: TRBV27; D: TRBD2; DNA: TGTGCCACAGATCAAGCCCAGGGACTAGCGTTTTACGAGCAGTACTTC; CDR3: CATDQAQGLAFYEQYF
J: TRBJ1-4; size: NA; V: TRBV29-1; D: NA; DNA: TGCAGCGTTCTCGGTCCAGGAGGGAACGAAAAACTGTTTTTT; CDR3: CSVLGPGGNEKLFF
J: TRBJ1-5; size: NA; V: TRBV4-1; D: NA; DNA: TGCGCCAGCAGCCAAGATACGGGGAGCAATCAGCCCCAGCATTTT; CDR3: CASSQDTGSNQPQHF
J: TRBJ2-3; size: once; V: TRBV6-1; D: NA; DNA: TGTGCCAGCAGGGGACCGGATCTAACGCAGTATTTT; CDR3: CASRGPDLTQYF
J: TRBJ1-3; size: NA; V: TRBV15; D: NA; DNA: TGTGCCACCACACCCAGGGGCTCTGGAAACACCATATATTTT; CDR3: CATTPRGSGNTIYF
J: TRBJ2-7; size: NA; V: TRBV7-2; D: NA; DNA: TGTGCCAGCAGCCACGAAGGAGCCGGGGTTTACGAGCAGTACTTC; CDR3: CASSHEGAGVYEQYF
J: TRBJ2-3; size: NA; V: TRBV4-2; D: NA; DNA: TGTGCCAGCAGCCAAGAAGCGGTCCCGCGGTCGGATACGCAGTATTTT; CDR3: CASSQEAVPRSDTQYF
J: TRBJ1-4; size: NA; V: TRBV4-1; D: TRBD1; DNA: TGCGCCAGCAGCGGGACAGATGAAAAACTGTTTTTT; CDR3: CASSGTDEKLFF
J: TRBJ1-3; size: NA; V: TRBV4-1; D: NA; DNA: TGCGCCAGCAGCCAAGTAGCAGGCCCTAGCTCTGGAAACACCATATATTTT; CDR3: CASSQVAGPSSGNTIYF
J: TRBJ2-7; size: NA; V: TRBV7-7; D: NA; DNA: TGTGCCAGCAGCTTAACGGATTCCTACGAGCAGTACTTC; CDR3: CASSLTDSYEQYF
J: TRBJ2-3; size: NA; V: TRBV6-6; D: NA; DNA: TGTGCCAGCAGTTACTCCCCAACCGACACAACAGATACGCAGTATTTT; CDR3: CASSYSPTDTTDTQYF
J: TRBJ2-5; size: NA; V: TRBV7-3; D: TRBD2; DNA: TGTGCCAGCAGCTTGGGACTAGCGGGGCAAGAGACCCAGTACTTC; CDR3: CASSLGLAGQETQYF
J: TRBJ2-5; size: once; V: TRBV27; D: TRBD2; DNA: TGTGCCAGCAGCGTTACCTCACCGGGACTAGCGGAACAAGAGACCCAGTACTTC; CDR3: CASSVTSPGLAEQETQYF
J: TRBJ1-3; size: NA; V: TRBV18; D: NA; DNA: TGTGCCAGCTCACCAAAGCTCGGGGGCGCTGGAAACACCATATATTTT; CDR3: CASSPKLGGAGNTIYF
J: TRBJ2-6; size: NA; V: TRBV7-2; D: TRBD1; DNA: TGTGCCAGCAGCCCGACAGGGGGCGTGACCTCTGGGGCCAACGTCCTGACTTTC; CDR3: CASSPTGGVTSGANVLTF
J: TRBJ2-7; size: NA; V: TRBV27; D: NA; DNA: TGTGCCAGCAGTTTAGGCGGTCAGCCACTCCCCTACGAGCAGTACTTC; CDR3: CASSLGGQPLPYEQYF
J: TRBJ2-7; size: NA; V: TRBV28; D: NA; DNA: TGTGCCAGCAGAGTAGGGGGGGCCTCCTACGAGCAGTACTTC; CDR3: CASRVGGASYEQYF
J: TRBJ1-4; size: NA; V: TRBV7-6; D: NA; DNA: TGTGCCAGCAGCTTAGTCTCTGGCGAACGGAGTGAAAAACTGTTTTTT; CDR3: CASSLVSGERSEKLFF
J: TRBJ2-7; size: NA; V: TRBV4-3; D: TRBD2; DNA: TGCGCCAGCAGCCAAGACTGGGCGGGGGCCTACGAGCAGTACTTC; CDR3: CASSQDWAGAYEQYF
J: TRBJ2-5; size: NA; V: TRBV7-9; D: NA; DNA: TGTGCCAGCAGCTTAGGTCGTCGGGTCCAAGAGACCCAGTACTTC; CDR3: CASSLGRRVQETQYF
J: TRBJ2-2; size: NA; V: TRBV27; D: NA; DNA: TGTGCCAGCACCCCGGTACCCCGGGACTTAGGTTACACCGGGGAGCTGTTTTTT; CDR3: CASTPVPRDLGYTGELFF
J: TRBJ1-1; size: NA; V: TRBV4-1; D: TRBD1; DNA: TGCGCCAGCAGCGCTCGGGACAGGGGGCGCGGCACTGAAGCTTTCTTT; CDR3: CASSARDRGRGTEAFF
J: TRBJ1-5; size: NA; V: TRBV19; D: NA; DNA: TGTGCCAGTAGTACAACGGGGGAGAGCAATCAGCCCCAGCATTTT; CDR3: CASSTTGESNQPQHF
J: TRBJ1-5; size: NA; V: TRBV28; D: NA; DNA: TGTGCCAGCAGTTTAAGCACGGGCAATCAGCCCCAGCATTTT; CDR3: CASSLSTGNQPQHF
J: TRBJ1-3; size: NA; V: TRBV9; D: NA; DNA: TGTGCCAGCAGCCCCCCTTACGGAAACACCATATATTTT; CDR3: CASSPPYGNTIYF
J: TRBJ1-5; size: NA; V: TRBV19; D: TRBD1; DNA: TGTGCCAGTAGTATTGGCCAGGGGGTGGGTCAGCCCCAGCATTTT; CDR3: CASSIGQGVGQPQHF